Below, 5 T cell receptor beta chains from the same sample are listed, as sequenced in a study of human T cells and chemical hapten exposure. Time point reported: patch test 1, 2 weeks after DPC sensitization. Treatment in this sample: therapeutic diphenylcyclopropenone sensitization with weekly scalp DPC. MiXCR was run by TCRdb on the RACE reads, yielding one entry per CDR3 protein. The sample contains approximately 110,000 distinct CDR3 sequences, 11% of which appear only once. This specimen was whole blood, taken in connection with sensitization to the hapten diphenylcyclopropenone (DPC). Receptors originate from a woman in her 40s with alopecia areata. Some clones in this sample may be carry-over from other donors' samples.

J is TRBJ2-3 and V is TRBV7-2; TRBD2 might be the D (6 bases). The V end lost 2 bases, the J end lost 12 bases, and 12 bases lay between the germline ends. Germline CDR1 reads SGHTA; CDR2 reads FQGNSA. CDR3 length: 12 residues. The CDR3 DNA reads TGTGCCAGCAGCTTAAGCCTAGCGACCCAGTATTTT. Translation: CASSLSLATQYF.

This clonotype appeared a few times. The genes are TRBV30 and TRBJ1-6; D gene ambiguous. The CDR3 is 14 residues long. The V end was cut by 7 bases, the J end by 7 bases, with 17 bases between. CDR1 GTSNPN and CDR2 SVGIG come from the germline V gene (reference sequence). CDR3 residues: CASRTGARNSPLHF. For the CDR3, the DNA is TGTGCCTCCCGGACGGGAGCCCGGAATTCACCCCTCCACTTT.

This rearrangement joins TRBV28 to TRBJ2-7; D gene unclear. Germline values: CDR1 MDHEN, CDR2 SYDVKM. V was trimmed by 6 bases and J by 1 base, leaving 13 bases between them. The CDR3 loop spans 14 amino acids. CDR3 amino acids: CASSSTAASYEQYF. The CDR3 DNA follows: TGTGCCAGCAGCTCCACCGCTGCTTCCTACGAGCAGTACTTC. The full variable domain, its missing parts supplied by reference TRBV28 and TRBJ2-7, is DVKVTQSSRYLVKRTGEKVFLECVQDMDHENMFWYRQDPGLGLRLIYFSYDVKMKEKGDIPEGYSVSREKKERFSLILESASTNQTSMYLCASSSTAASYEQYFGPGTRLTVT.

This clonotype occurred a few times. The chain employs TRBV7-2 and TRBJ2-1; D is uncertain. Looked up from germline, CDR1 is SGHTA and CDR2 is FQGNSA. CDR3 length: 12 amino acids. The V end was cut by 6 bases, the J end by 8 bases, with 11 bases between. CDR3 region: CASSSREHEQFF. The CDR3 bases are TGTGCCAGCAGTTCTCGAGAACATGAGCAGTTCTTC.

This clonotype was observed a handful of times. The chain employs TRBV5-4 and TRBJ2-2; TRBD2 matches at 8 bases. The germline CDR1 and CDR2 sequences are SGHNT and YYREEE (reference sequence). V was clipped by 5 bases and J by 3 bases; unmatched bases: 9. This CDR3 region has 16 residues. The CDR3 protein is CASRPGVAGYTGELFF. CDR3 DNA sequence: TGTGCCAGCAGGCCTGGGGTAGCGGGATACACCGGGGAGCTGTTTTTT.